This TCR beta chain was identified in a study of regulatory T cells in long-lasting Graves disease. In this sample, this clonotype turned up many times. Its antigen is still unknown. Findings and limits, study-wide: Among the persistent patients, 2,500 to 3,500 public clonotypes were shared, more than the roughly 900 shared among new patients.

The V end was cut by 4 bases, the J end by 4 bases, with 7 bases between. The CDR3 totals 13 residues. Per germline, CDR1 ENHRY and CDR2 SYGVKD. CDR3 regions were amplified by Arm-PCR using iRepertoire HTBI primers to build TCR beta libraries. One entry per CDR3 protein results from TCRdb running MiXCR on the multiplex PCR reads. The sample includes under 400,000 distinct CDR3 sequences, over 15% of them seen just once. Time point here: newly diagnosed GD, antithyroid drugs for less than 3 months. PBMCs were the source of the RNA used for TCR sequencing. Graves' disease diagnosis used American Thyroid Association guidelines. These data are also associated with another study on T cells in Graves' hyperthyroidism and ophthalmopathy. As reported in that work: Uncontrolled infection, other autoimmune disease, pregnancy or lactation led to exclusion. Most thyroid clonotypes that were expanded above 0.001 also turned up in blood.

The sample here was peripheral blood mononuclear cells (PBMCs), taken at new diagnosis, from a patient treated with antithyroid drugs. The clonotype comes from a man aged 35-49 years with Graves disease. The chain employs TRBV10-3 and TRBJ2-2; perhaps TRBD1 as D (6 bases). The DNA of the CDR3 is TGTGCCATCAGTGTGACAGGCACCGGGGAGCTGTTTTTT. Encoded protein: CAISVTGTGELFF.